The 32 T cell receptor beta chains below all came from one sample that was sequenced in a study of blood T cell repertoires in COVID-19. Profiled with immunoSEQ multiplex PCR; TCRdb holds only in-frame clones, not every one. The repertoire holds approximately 500,000 clones, with roughly 90% as singletons. Sequenced: PBMCs or T cells enriched from blood (not recorded which). These receptors all come from a woman between 35 and 50 years old who had recovered from COVID-19.

The gene calls are TRBV14 and TRBJ1-1; 11 nucleotides match TRBD1. The CDR3 runs to 13 residues. Germline V lookup: CDR1 SGHDN, CDR2 FVKESK. V shed 1 base, J shed 9 bases, and the junction held 1 base outside the gene matches. CDR3 sequence: CASSQGTGGKAFF. The CDR3 DNA reads as TGTGCCAGCAGCCAAGGGACAGGGGGCAAAGCTTTCTTT. Full variable domain (missing parts from reference TRBV14 and TRBJ1-1): EAGVTQFPSHSVIEKGQTVTLRCDPISGHDNLYWYRRVMGKEIKFLLHFVKESKQDESGMPNNRFLAERTGGTYSTLKVQPAELEDSGVYFCASSQGTGGKAFFGQGTRLTVV.

CDR3 region: CASSRGGTEAFF. For the CDR3, the DNA is TGCGCCAGCAGCCGCGGGGGGACTGAAGCTTTCTTT. This chain uses TRBV5-1 with TRBJ1-1, with D tentatively TRBD1 (5 bases). Germline V CDR1 and CDR2: SGHRS, YFSETQ. This CDR3 is 12 amino acids long. Trimming cost V 4 bases and J 5 bases, with 9 bases left between them. Using reference TRBV5-1 and TRBJ1-1 for the parts outside the CDR3, the full variable domain is KAGVTQTPRYLIKTRGQQVTLSCSPISGHRSVSWYQQTPGQGLQFLFEYFSETQRNKGNFPGRFSGRQFSNSRSEMNVSTLELGDSALYLCASSRGGTEAFFGQGTRLTVV.

The gene calls are TRBV19 and TRBJ1-5; D not certain. This CDR3 region has 13 residues. The germline gives CDR1 LNHDA, CDR2 SQIVND (reference sequence). The V and J ends lost 5 bases and 6 bases respectively, with 11 bases between them. The CDR3 nucleotides are TGTGCCAGTAGTTTTCGGGGTGTTCAGCCCCAGCATTTT. Translated, it gives CASSFRGVQPQHF.

J is TRBJ2-1 and V is TRBV29-1, with TRBD2 identical over 11 bases. The V gene's germline CDR1 is SQVTM and CDR2 ANQGSEA. The length of the CDR3 is 14 residues. Trimming cost V 3 bases and J 7 bases; bases outside gene matches: 5. This CDR3 is CSVEGTSGLNEQFF. The CDR3 region has the DNA TGCAGCGTTGAGGGGACTAGCGGCTTGAATGAGCAGTTCTTC.

The V gene is TRBV25-1, the J gene TRBJ2-7, with D possibly TRBD2 on 5 matching bases. The V and J ends lost 2 bases and 2 bases respectively, with 7 bases between them. Germline assignment: CDR1 MGHDK and CDR2 SYGVNS. The CDR3 extends over 13 amino acids. This CDR3 reads CASSEPRAYEQYF. The CDR3 bases are TGTGCCAGCAGTGAACCGAGGGCCTACGAGCAGTACTTC.

CDR3 region: CASSIDPGVLTF. The DNA for the CDR3 is TGTGCCAGCAGCATTGACCCAGGCGTCCTGACTTTC. The J gene is TRBJ2-6, the V gene TRBV12-3 or TRBV12-4; D call uncertain. The V end was cut by 6 bases, the J end by 12 bases, with 12 bases between. The CDR3 runs to 12 residues.

This clone occurred once. J is TRBJ1-1 and V is TRBV5-5; 8 nucleotides agree with TRBD1. CDR1 is SGHKS, CDR2 YYEKEE, per germline (reference sequence). The CDR3 totals 16 residues. The V gene end was trimmed by 4 bases and the J gene end by 5 bases; junction bases not matched to a gene: 13. CDR3 amino acids: CASSPNPGQVNTEAFF. In DNA form, the CDR3 reads TGTGCCAGCAGCCCCAACCCGGGACAGGTCAATACTGAAGCTTTCTTT.

This clone was detected once. The CDR3 protein is CASSQVSPGLAVYHEQFF. The CDR3 nucleotides are TGTGCCAGCAGCCAGGTCAGCCCGGGACTAGCTGTTTACCATGAGCAGTTCTTC. The V call is TRBV3-1 (or the pseudogene TRBV3-2), the J call TRBJ2-1, with 9 bases that match TRBD2. The germline CDR1 and CDR2 sequences are LGHDT and YNNKEL (reference sequence). CDR3 size: 18 residues. Trimming took 3 bases from V and 8 from J; bases not matched to a gene: 17.

The genes are TRBV7-2 and TRBJ2-7; the D gene is possibly TRBD2 (6 bases). The CDR3 sequence is 13 residues long. The V end lost 0 bases, the J end lost 7 bases, and 10 bases lay between the germline ends. The germline gives CDR1 SGHTA, CDR2 FQGNSA. The CDR3 reads CASSLAFGGEQYF. The CDR3 DNA reads as TGTGCCAGCAGCTTAGCGTTCGGAGGGGAGCAGTACTTC.

This clone was seen more than once but under ten times. The chain combines TRBV2 with TRBJ2-7, with 10 bases identical to TRBD2. CDR3 length: 12 amino acids. From germline, CDR1 is SNHLY and CDR2 FYNNEI. V lost 4 bases, J lost 6 bases, and 0 bases stayed unmatched. The CDR3 DNA follows: TGTGCCAGCAGTGGACTAGCGGGCGAGCAGTACTTC. Encoded protein: CASSGLAGEQYF.

The rearrangement joins TRBV9 to TRBJ2-7; a possible D gene is TRBD2 (5 bases). The CDR3 totals 14 residues. Germline CDR1 and CDR2: SGDLS and YYNGEE. V was pared by 3 bases and J by 0 bases, with 10 bases between. CDR3 residues: CASSARTSSYEQYF. The CDR3 DNA sequence: TGTGCCAGCAGCGCTAGGACTTCCTCCTACGAGCAGTACTTC.

V gene TRBV7-9 combines with J gene TRBJ2-1, with TRBD1 matching over 7 bases. Germline lookup yields CDR1 SEHNR and CDR2 FQNEAQ (reference sequence). V was pared by 0 bases and J by 8 bases, with 13 bases of the junction left unmatched. The CDR3 extends over 17 amino acids. CDR3 residues: CASSLAGQGDSWDEQFF. The DNA of the CDR3 is TGTGCCAGCAGCTTAGCAGGGCAGGGGGATAGTTGGGATGAGCAGTTCTTC.

The V call is TRBV5-4, the J call TRBJ1-1; D unclear. Trimming pared 6 bases from V and 1 base from J, leaving 13 bases between. The germline V gene encodes CDR1 SGHNT and CDR2 YYREEE (reference sequence). The CDR3 loop spans 14 amino acids. The DNA of the CDR3 is TGTGCCAGCACCCTTCTTGGGCAGAACACTGAAGCTTTCTTT. Translating it yields CASTLLGQNTEAFF.

V usage is TRBV25-1 and J usage is TRBJ1-5; TRBD1 aligns across 7 bases. J was trimmed by 2 bases and V by 3 bases; bases with no gene match: 1. The CDR3 sequence is 14 residues long. Looked up from germline, CDR1 is MGHDK and CDR2 is SYGVNS. The CDR3 nucleotides read TGTGCCAGCAGTGATACAGGGGGCAATCAGCCCCAGCATTTT. Protein: CASSDTGGNQPQHF.

The chain employs TRBV30 and TRBJ2-1; TRBD2 agrees at 12 bases. Germline assignment: CDR1 GTSNPN and CDR2 SVGIG (reference sequence). J was trimmed by 3 bases and V by 2 bases; bases with no gene match: 5. The CDR3 has 16 amino acids. The CDR3 spells CAWSSPGLAGYNEQFF. The DNA of the CDR3 is TGTGCCTGGAGTAGCCCGGGACTAGCGGGCTACAATGAGCAGTTCTTC.

Comment on this clone: Other DNA sequences within the sample encode an identical CDR3. The V and J genes are TRBV9 and TRBJ2-3, with TRBD2 as a possible D gene (5 bases). CDR3 length: 14 amino acids. Trimming removed 4 bases from V and 1 base from J, with 10 bases in between. Germline CDR1 reads SGDLS; CDR2 reads YYNGEE. The CDR3 protein is CASSPRTGTDTQYF. The CDR3 nucleotides read TGTGCCAGCAGCCCCCGGACTGGCACAGATACGCAGTATTTT.

This chain connects TRBV6-4 to TRBJ1-5; tentatively, D is TRBD1 (6 bases). CDR1 and CDR2 (germline): MRHNA, SNTAGT. Trimming took off 6 bases at V and 4 bases at J, with 10 bases between the two ends. CDR3 length: 13 residues. The CDR3 protein is CASSRTVNQPQHF. The CDR3 coding sequence is TGTGCCAGCAGCAGGACAGTAAATCAGCCCCAGCATTTT.

This clone was observed a few times. The rearrangement uses TRBV5-1 and TRBJ1-4; the match to TRBD1 covers 9 bases. The V and J ends lost 2 bases and 11 bases, in that order; junction bases with no gene match: 7. The CDR3 contains 14 residues. Germline values: CDR1 SGHRS, CDR2 YFSETQ. The CDR3 nucleotides read TGCGCCAGCAGCTTTCCGGACAGGGGAGAGAAACTGTTTTTT. It specifies CASSFPDRGEKLFF.

V gene TRBV5-4 combines with J gene TRBJ1-6; TRBD1 matches at 8 bases. The CDR3 sequence is 14 residues long. Losses at the gene ends were 2 bases for V and 12 bases for J; bases not matched to a gene: 7. CDR1 SGHNT and CDR2 YYREEE come from the germline V gene (reference sequence). DNA of the CDR3: TGTGCCAGCAGCTTTTGGTCAGGGGGCGAACCCCTCCACTTT. Amino acid sequence: CASSFWSGGEPLHF.

The V gene is TRBV30, the J gene TRBJ2-7, with 11 bases aligning to TRBD2. The germline gives CDR1 GTSNPN, CDR2 SVGIG (reference sequence). V gave up 5 bases and J gave up 2 bases; unmatched junction bases: 5. CDR3 length: 14 residues. Here the CDR3 DNA reads TGTGCCTGGGGATCTAGCGGGAGGACCTACGAGCAGTACTTC. This sequence encodes CAWGSSGRTYEQYF. Supplemented by reference TRBV30 and TRBJ2-7, the full variable domain reads SQTIHQWPATLVQPVGSPLSLECTVEGTSNPNLYWYRQAAGRGLQLLFYSVGIGQISSEVPQNLSASRPQDRQFILSSKKLLLSDSGFYLCAWGSSGRTYEQYFGPGTRLTVT.

The chain joins TRBV4-3 to TRBJ1-2; 7 positions match TRBD1. The germline gives CDR1 LGHNA, CDR2 YSLEER. V shed 4 bases and J 7 bases; nucleotides not matched to a gene: 6. The CDR3 runs to 13 residues. DNA of the CDR3: TGCGCCAGCAGCCCGGGACAGATTGCTGGCTACACCTTC. Protein product: CASSPGQIAGYTF.

This clone is a singleton in its sample. The chain combines TRBV27 with TRBJ1-1; a weak D match, TRBD1 (5 bases). This CDR3 region has 16 residues. Germline CDR1 is MNHEY and CDR2 is SMNVEV (reference sequence). The ends were cut back, 3 bases at V and 4 bases at J, with 18 bases in the middle. CDR3 loop: CASSFGAGRKGTEAFF. CDR3 coding DNA: TGTGCCAGCAGTTTTGGGGCGGGGAGGAAAGGCACTGAAGCTTTCTTT.

V is TRBV11-3 and J is TRBJ2-2, with 8 bases fitting TRBD1. The CDR3 has 15 residues. Germline lookup yields CDR1 SGHNT and CDR2 YENEEA. Losses at the gene ends were 5 bases for V and 4 bases for J; bases not matched to a gene: 6. This CDR3 reads CASSQGQGTTGELFF. For the CDR3, the DNA is TGTGCCAGCAGCCAAGGACAGGGCACCACCGGGGAGCTGTTTTTT.

This chain joins TRBV7-2 and TRBJ1-6; the D gene is possibly TRBD1 (6 bases). The germline gives CDR1 SGHTA, CDR2 FQGNSA. Trimming cost V 1 base and J 10 bases, with 14 bases left between them. There are 15 residues in the CDR3. CDR3 loop: CASSLVAGESSPLHF. CDR3 nucleotides: TGTGCCAGCAGCTTAGTGGCAGGGGAAAGCTCACCCCTCCACTTT.

V and J are TRBV29-1 and TRBJ2-4; 12 bases match TRBD2. V shed 1 base and J 5 bases; nucleotides not matched to a gene: 3. Germline V gives CDR1 SQVTM, CDR2 ANQGSEA. The CDR3 runs 15 residues. CDR3 sequence: CSVEGRLAGENIQYF. The CDR3 region has the DNA TGCAGCGTTGAAGGGAGACTAGCGGGAGAAAACATTCAGTACTTC.

The chain joins TRBV24-1 to TRBJ1-5; 7 bases align to TRBD1. The trim removed 4 bases at V and 5 bases at J, leaving 4 bases unmatched. Germline V CDR1 and CDR2: KGHDR, SFDVKD. The CDR3 runs 14 residues. CDR3 region: CATSERQGDQPQHF. In DNA form, the CDR3 reads TGTGCCACCAGTGAAAGACAGGGAGATCAGCCCCAGCATTTT.

The genes are TRBV5-4 and TRBJ2-7; D gene unclear. CDR3 length: 16 amino acids. Germline-derived CDR1 and CDR2 are SGHNT and YYREEE (reference sequence). V lost 0 bases and J 0 bases, leaving 13 bases between the germline ends. The CDR3 sequence: CASSLAFSSNSYEQYF. For the CDR3, the DNA is TGTGCCAGCAGCTTGGCGTTTAGCTCCAACTCCTACGAGCAGTACTTC. The variable domain in full, completed from reference TRBV5-4 and TRBJ2-7, reads ETGVTQSPTHLIKTRGQQVTLRCSSQSGHNTVSWYQQALGQGPQFIFQYYREEENGRGNFPPRFSGLQFPNYSSELNVNALELDDSALYLCASSLAFSSNSYEQYFGPGTRLTVT.

In DNA, the CDR3 is TGTGCCACCAGCGAGGGGTCCCAGGGGTACAATGAGCAGTTCTTC. Amino acid sequence: CATSEGSQGYNEQFF. This rearrangement joins TRBV24-1 to TRBJ2-1, with D possibly being TRBD1 (6 bases). Germline V gene sequence: CDR1 KGHDR, CDR2 SFDVKD. The CDR3 runs to 15 residues. V lost 7 bases and J 4 bases, leaving 16 bases between the germline ends.

The rearrangement joins TRBV30 to TRBJ2-3; TRBD2 matches at 8 bases. Germline V lookup: CDR1 GTSNPN, CDR2 SVGIG (reference sequence). The CDR3 has 16 residues. With V trimmed by 7 bases and J by 0 bases, 12 bases remained unmatched. The CDR3 sequence is CASNHLAGTSTDTQYF. In DNA form, the CDR3 reads TGTGCCTCCAACCACTTAGCGGGGACTAGCACAGATACGCAGTATTTT.

The J gene is TRBJ1-6, the V gene TRBV7-2, with a weak D call TRBD1 (5 bases). CDR1 is SGHTA and CDR2 is FQGNSA in the germline V gene. V lost 1 base to trimming and J lost 1 base, with 11 bases between them. The CDR3 runs to 17 residues. This CDR3 is CASSLEAGLSYNSPLHF. The CDR3 DNA is TGTGCCAGCAGCTTAGAGGCAGGGTTGTCCTATAATTCACCCCTCCACTTT.

The J gene is TRBJ2-1, the V gene TRBV5-1; D perhaps matches TRBD2 (6 bases). This CDR3 comprises 16 residues. Germline values: CDR1 SGHRS, CDR2 YFSETQ. Trimming cost V 0 bases and J 1 base, with 11 bases left between them. DNA of the CDR3: TGCGCCAGCAGCTTGGTGGGAGGCGGGTCCTACAATGAGCAGTTCTTC. Translation gives CASSLVGGGSYNEQFF. The full variable domain, in which reference TRBV5-1 and TRBJ2-1 provide the parts outside the CDR3, is KAGVTQTPRYLIKTRGQQVTLSCSPISGHRSVSWYQQTPGQGLQFLFEYFSETQRNKGNFPGRFSGRQFSNSRSEMNVSTLELGDSALYLCASSLVGGGSYNEQFFGPGTRLTVL.

The chain couples TRBV21-1 to TRBJ1-5; the DNA was not used to check the table's D call, TRBD1. TRBV21-1 counts as a pseudogene. The CDR3 sequence is 14 residues long. The CDR3 nucleotides read TGTGCCAGCAGCAAAATTTCAGGGAATCAGCCCCAGCATTTT. It encodes CASSKISGNQPQHF.